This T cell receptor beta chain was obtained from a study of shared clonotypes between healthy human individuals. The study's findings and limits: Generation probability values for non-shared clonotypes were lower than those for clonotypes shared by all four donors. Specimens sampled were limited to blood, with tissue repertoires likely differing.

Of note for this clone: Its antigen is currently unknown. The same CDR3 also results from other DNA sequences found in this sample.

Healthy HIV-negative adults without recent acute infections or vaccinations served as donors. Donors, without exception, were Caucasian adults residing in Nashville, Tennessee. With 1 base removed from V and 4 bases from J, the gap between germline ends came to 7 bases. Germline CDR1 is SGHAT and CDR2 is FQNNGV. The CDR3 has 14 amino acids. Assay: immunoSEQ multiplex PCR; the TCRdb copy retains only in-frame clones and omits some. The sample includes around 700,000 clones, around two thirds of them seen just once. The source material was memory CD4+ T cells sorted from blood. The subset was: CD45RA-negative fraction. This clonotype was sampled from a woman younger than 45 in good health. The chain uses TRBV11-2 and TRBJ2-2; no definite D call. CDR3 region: CASSLGRVTGELFF. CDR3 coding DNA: TGTGCCAGCAGCTTAGGAAGAGTCACCGGGGAGCTGTTTTTT.